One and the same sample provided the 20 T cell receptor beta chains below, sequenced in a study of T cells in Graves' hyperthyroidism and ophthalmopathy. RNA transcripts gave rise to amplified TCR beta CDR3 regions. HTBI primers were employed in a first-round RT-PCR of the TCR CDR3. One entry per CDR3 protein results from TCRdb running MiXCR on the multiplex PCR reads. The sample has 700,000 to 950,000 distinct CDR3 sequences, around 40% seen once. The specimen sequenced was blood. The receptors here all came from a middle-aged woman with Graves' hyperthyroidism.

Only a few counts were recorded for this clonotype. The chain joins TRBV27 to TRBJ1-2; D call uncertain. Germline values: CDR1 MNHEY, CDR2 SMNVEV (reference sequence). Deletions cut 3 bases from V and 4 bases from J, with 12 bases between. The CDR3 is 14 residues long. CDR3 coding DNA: TGTGCCAGCAGTTTCACCGCTGATAGCTATGGCTACACCTTC. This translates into CASSFTADSYGYTF.

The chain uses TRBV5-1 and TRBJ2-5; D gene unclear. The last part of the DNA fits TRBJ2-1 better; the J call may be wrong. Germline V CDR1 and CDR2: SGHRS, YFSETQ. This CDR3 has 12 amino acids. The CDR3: CASSLAADEQFF. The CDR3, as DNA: TGCGCCAGCAGCTTGGCGGCGGATGAGCAGTTCTTC.

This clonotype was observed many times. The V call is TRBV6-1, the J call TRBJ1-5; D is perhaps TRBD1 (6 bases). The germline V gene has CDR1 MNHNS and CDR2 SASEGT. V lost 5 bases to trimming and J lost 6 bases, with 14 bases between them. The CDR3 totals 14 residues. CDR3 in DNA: TGTGCCAGCAGTTCTACAGGGACCACTCAGCCCCAGCATTTT. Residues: CASSSTGTTQPQHF.

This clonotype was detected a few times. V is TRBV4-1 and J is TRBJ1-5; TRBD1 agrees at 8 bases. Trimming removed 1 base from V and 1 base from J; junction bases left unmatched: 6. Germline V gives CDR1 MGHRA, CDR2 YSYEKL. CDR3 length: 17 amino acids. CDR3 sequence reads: CASSQGPQGGSNQPQHF. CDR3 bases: TGCGCCAGCAGCCAAGGTCCACAGGGGGGAAGCAATCAGCCCCAGCATTTT.

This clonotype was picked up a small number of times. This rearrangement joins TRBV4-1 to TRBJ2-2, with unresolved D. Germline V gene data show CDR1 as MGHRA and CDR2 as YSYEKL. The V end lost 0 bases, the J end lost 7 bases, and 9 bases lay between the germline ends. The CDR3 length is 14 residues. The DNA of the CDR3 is TGCGCCAGCAGCCAAGATCCTGGAAACGGGGAGCTGTTTTTT. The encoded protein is CASSQDPGNGELFF.

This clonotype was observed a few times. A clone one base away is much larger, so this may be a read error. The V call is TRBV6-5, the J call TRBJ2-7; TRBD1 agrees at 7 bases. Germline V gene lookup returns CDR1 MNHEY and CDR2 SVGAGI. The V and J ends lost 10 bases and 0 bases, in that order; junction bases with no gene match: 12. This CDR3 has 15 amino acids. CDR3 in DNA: TGTGCCATCGGTGAGACCAGGGGGTTCTCCTACGAGCAGTACTTC. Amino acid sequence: CAIGETRGFSYEQYF.

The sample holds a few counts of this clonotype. The chain's CDR3 is CASSQIGSEKLFF. In DNA form, the CDR3 reads TGTGCCAGCAGCCAGATCGGGAGTGAAAAACTGTTTTTT. The chain couples TRBV3-1 to TRBJ1-4; no definite D call. The CDR3 is made up of 13 amino acids. Per the germline V gene, CDR1 is LGHDT and CDR2 is YNNKEL (reference sequence). Trimming left V 3 bases short and J 7 bases short, with 9 bases between.

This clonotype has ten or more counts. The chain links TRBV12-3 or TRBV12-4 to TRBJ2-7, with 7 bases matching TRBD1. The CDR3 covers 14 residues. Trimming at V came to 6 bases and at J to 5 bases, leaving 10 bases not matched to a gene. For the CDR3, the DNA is TGTGCCAGCAGAGGGGGCTGGGGGAGTGACGAGCAGTACTTC. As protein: CASRGGWGSDEQYF.

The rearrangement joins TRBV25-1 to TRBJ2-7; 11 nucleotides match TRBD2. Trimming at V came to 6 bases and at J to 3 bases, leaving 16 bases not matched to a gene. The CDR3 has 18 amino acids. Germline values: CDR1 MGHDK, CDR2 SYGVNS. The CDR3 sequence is CASSFYKQRLAGLYEQYF. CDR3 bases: TGTGCCAGCAGCTTCTATAAACAGAGACTAGCGGGACTCTACGAGCAGTACTTC.

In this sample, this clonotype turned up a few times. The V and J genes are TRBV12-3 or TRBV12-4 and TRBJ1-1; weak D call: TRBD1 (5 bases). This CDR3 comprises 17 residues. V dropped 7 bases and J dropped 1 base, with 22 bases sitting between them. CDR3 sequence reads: CASTFRRGPPRNTEAFF. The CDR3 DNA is TGTGCCAGCACTTTTCGGAGGGGCCCCCCCAGGAACACTGAAGCTTTCTTT.

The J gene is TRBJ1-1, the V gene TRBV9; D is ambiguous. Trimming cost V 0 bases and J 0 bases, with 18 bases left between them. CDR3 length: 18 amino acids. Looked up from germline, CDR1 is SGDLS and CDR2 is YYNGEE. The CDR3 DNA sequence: TGTGCCAGCAGCGTAGAAGCGGGCACGGCCCGACTGAACACTGAAGCTTTCTTT. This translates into CASSVEAGTARLNTEAFF. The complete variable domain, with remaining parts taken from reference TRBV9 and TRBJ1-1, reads DSGVTQTPKHLITATGQRVTLRCSPRSGDLSVYWYQQSLDQGLQFLIQYYNGEERAKGNILERFSAQQFPDLHSELNLSSLELGDSALYFCASSVEAGTARLNTEAFFGQGTRLTVV.

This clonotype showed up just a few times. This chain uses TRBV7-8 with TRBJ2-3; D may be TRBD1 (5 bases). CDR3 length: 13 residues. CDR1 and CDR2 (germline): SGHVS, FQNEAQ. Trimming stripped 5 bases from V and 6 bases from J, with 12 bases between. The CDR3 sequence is CASSPRVPDTQYF. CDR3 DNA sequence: TGTGCCAGCAGCCCCAGGGTCCCCGATACGCAGTATTTT. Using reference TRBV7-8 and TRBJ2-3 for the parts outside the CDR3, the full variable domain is GAGVSQSPRYKVAKRGQDVALRCDPISGHVSLFWYQQALGQGPEFLTYFQNEAQLDKSGLPSDRFFAERPEGSVSTLKIQRTQQEDSAVYLCASSPRVPDTQYFGPGTRLTVL.

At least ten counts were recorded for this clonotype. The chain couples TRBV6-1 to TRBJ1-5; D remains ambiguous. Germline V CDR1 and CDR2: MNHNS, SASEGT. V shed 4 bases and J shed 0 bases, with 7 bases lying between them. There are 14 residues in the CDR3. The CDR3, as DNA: TGTGCCAGCAGTGCACCTTATAGCAATCAGCCCCAGCATTTT. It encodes CASSAPYSNQPQHF.

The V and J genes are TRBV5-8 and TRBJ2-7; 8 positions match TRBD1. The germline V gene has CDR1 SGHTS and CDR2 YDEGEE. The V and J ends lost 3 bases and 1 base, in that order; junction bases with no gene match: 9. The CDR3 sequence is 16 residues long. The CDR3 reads CASSYAAGTGSYEQYF. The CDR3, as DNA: TGTGCCAGCAGCTACGCTGCCGGGACAGGATCCTACGAGCAGTACTTC.

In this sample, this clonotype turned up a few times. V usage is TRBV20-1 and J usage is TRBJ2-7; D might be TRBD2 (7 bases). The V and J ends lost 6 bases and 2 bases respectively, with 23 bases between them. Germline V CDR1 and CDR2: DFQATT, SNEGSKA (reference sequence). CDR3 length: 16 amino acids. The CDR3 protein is CSALMAGTKGAYEQYF. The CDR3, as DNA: TGCAGTGCCCTTATGGCCGGGACTAAGGGGGCCTACGAGCAGTACTTC.

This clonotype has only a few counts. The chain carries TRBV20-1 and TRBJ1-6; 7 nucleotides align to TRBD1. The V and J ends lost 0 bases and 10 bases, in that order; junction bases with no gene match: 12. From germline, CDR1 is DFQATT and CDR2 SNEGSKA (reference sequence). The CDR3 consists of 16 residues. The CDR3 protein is CSARDYVGRGGSPLHF. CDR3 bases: TGCAGTGCTAGAGATTACGTCGGCAGGGGGGGCTCACCCCTCCACTTT.

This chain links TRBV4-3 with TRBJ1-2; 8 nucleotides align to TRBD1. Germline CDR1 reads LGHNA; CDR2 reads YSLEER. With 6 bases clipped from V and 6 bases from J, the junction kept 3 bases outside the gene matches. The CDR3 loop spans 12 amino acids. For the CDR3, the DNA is TGCGCCAGCAGGACAGGGGCGAATGGCTACACCTTC. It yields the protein CASRTGANGYTF.

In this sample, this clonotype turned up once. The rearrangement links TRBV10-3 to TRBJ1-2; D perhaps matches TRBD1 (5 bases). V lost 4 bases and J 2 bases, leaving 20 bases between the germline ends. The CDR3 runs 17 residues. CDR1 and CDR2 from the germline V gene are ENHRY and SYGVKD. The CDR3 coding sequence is TGTGCCATCAGTGGAATGATTTCGGGGGGAAGAAACTATGGCTACACCTTC. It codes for CAISGMISGGRNYGYTF.

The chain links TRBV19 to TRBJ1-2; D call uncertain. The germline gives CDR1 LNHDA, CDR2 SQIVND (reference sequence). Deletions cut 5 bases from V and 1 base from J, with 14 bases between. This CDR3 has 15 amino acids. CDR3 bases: TGTGCCAGTAGTGAACGGTACAGCTATAACTATGGCTACACCTTC. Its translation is CASSERYSYNYGYTF.

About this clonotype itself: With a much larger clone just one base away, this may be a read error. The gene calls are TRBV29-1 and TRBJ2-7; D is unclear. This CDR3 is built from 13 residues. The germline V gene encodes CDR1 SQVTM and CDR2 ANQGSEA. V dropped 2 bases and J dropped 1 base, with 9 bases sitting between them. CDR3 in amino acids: CSVEYKDSYEQYF. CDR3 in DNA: TGCAGCGTTGAATACAAGGATTCCTACGAGCAGTACTTC.